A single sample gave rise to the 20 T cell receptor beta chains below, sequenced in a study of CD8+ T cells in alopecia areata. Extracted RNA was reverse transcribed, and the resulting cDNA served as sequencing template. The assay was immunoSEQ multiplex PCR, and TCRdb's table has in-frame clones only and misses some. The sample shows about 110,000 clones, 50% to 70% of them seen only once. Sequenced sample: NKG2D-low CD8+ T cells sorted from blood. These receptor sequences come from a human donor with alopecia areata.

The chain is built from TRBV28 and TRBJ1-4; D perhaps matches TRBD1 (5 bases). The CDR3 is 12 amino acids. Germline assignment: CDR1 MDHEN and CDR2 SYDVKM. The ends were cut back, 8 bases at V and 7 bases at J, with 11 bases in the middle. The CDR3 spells CASAWTPEKLFF. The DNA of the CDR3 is TGTGCCAGCGCTTGGACACCTGAAAAACTGTTTTTT.

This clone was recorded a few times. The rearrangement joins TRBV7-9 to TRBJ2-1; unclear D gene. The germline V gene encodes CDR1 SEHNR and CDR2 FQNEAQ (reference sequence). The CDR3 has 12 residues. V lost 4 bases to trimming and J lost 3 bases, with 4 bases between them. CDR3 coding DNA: TGTGCCAGCAGCTCGATCTACAATGAGCAGTTCTTC. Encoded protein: CASSSIYNEQFF. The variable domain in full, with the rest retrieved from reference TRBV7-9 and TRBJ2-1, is DTGVSQNPRHKITKRGQNVTFRCDPISEHNRLYWYRQTLGQGPEFLTYFQNEAQLEKSRLLSDRFSAERPKGSFSTLEIQRTEQGDSAMYLCASSSIYNEQFFGPGTRLTVL.

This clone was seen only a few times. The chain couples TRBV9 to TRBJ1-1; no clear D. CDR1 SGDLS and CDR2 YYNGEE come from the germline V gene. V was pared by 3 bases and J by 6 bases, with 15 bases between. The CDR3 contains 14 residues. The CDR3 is CASSADWEVAEAFF. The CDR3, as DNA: TGTGCCAGCAGCGCGGACTGGGAGGTCGCTGAAGCTTTCTTT.

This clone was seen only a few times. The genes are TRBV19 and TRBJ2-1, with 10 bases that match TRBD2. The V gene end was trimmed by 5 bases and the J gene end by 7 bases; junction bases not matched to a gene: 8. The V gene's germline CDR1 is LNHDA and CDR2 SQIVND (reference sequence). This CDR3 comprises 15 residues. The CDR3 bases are TGTGCCAGTAGTGTCTCAGCGGGAGGGACGAATGAGCAGTTCTTC. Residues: CASSVSAGGTNEQFF.

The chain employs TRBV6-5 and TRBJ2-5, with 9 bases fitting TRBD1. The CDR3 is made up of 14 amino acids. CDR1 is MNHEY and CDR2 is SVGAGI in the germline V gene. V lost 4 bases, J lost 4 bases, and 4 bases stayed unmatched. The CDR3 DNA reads TGTGCCAGCAGTTGGAAGACAGGGGGAGAGACCCAGTACTTC. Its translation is CASSWKTGGETQYF.

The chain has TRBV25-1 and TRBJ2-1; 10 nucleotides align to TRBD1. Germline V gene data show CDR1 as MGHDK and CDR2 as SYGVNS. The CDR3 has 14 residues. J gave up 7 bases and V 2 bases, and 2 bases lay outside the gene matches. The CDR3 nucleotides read TGTGCCAGCAGTGAAGGGGACAGGGGTAATGAGCAGTTCTTC. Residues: CASSEGDRGNEQFF. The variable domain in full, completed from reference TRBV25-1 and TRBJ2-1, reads EADIYQTPRYLVIGTGKKITLECSQTMGHDKMYWYQQDPGMELHLIHYSYGVNSTEKGDLSSESTVSRIRTEHFPLTLESARPSHTSQYLCASSEGDRGNEQFFGPGTRLTVL.

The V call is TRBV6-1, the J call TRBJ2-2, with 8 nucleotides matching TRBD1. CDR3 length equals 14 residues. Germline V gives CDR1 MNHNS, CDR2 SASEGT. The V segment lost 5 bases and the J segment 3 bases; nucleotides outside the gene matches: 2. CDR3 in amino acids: CASSLQGDTGELFF. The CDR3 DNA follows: TGTGCCAGCAGTTTACAGGGGGACACCGGGGAGCTGTTTTTT.

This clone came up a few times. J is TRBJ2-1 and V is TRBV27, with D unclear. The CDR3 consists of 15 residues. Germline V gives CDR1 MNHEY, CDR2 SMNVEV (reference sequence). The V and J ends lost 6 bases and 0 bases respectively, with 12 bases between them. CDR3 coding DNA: TGTGCCAGCAGCCAAGTGGGGTTCTCCTACAATGAGCAGTTCTTC. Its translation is CASSQVGFSYNEQFF.

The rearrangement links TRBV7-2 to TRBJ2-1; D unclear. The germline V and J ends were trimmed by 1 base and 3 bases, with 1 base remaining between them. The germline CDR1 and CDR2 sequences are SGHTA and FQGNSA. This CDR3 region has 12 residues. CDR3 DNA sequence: TGTGCCAGCAGCTTAGTCTACAATGAGCAGTTCTTC. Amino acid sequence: CASSLVYNEQFF.

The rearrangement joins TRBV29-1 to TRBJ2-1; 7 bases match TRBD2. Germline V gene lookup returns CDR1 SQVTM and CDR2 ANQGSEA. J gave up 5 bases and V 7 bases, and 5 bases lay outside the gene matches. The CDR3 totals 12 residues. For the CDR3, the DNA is TGCAGCGCCGCGCTAGCGGACAATGAGCAGTTCTTC. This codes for CSAALADNEQFF.

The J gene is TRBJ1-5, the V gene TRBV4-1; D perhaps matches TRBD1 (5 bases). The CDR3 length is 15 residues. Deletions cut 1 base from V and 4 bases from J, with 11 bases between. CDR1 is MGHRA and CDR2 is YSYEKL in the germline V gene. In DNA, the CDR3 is TGCGCCAGCAGCCAAGCTTTGGGGGGAAATCAGCCCCAGCATTTT. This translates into CASSQALGGNQPQHF.

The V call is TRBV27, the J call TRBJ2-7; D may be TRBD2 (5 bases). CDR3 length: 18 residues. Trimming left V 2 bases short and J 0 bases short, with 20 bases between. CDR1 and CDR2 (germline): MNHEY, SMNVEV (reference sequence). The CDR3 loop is CASSLSITNSGSSYEQYF. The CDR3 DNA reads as TGTGCCAGCAGTTTAAGCATAACGAACAGCGGCAGCTCCTACGAGCAGTACTTC.

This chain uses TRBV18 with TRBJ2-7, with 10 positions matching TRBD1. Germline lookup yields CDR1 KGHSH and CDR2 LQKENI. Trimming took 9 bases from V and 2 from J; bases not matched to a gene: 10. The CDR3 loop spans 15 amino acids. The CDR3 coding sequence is TGTGCCAGATACAAACCGGGACAGGGGACCTACGAGCAGTACTTC. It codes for CARYKPGQGTYEQYF.

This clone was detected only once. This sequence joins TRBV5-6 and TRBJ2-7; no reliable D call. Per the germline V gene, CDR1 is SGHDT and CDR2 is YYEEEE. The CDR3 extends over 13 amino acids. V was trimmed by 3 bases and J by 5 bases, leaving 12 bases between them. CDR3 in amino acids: CASSSLFKDEQYF. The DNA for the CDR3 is TGTGCCAGCAGCTCCCTCTTTAAAGACGAGCAGTACTTC.

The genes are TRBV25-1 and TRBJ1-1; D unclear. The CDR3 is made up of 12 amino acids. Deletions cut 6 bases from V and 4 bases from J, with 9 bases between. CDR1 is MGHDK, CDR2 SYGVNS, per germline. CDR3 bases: TGTGCCAGCAGCGTATTTGGCACTGAAGCTTTCTTT. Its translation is CASSVFGTEAFF.

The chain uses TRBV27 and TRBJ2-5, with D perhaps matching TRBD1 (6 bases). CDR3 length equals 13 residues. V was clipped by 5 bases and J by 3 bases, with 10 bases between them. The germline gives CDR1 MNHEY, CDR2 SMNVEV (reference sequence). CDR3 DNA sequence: TGTGCCAGCAGTCCATGGACAGAAGAGACCCAGTACTTC. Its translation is CASSPWTEETQYF.

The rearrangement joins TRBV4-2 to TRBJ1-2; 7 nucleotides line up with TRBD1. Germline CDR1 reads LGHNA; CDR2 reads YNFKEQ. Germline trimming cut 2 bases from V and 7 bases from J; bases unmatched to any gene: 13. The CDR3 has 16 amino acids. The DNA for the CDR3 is TGTGCCAGCAGCCAATCGACAGGGTCCGCTCAATCTGGCTACACCTTC. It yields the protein CASSQSTGSAQSGYTF.

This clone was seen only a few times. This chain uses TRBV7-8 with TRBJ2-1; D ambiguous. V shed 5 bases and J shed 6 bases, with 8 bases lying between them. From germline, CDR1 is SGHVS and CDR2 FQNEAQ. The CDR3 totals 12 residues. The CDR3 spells CASSLQSNEQFF. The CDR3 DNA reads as TGTGCCAGCAGCCTTCAATCCAATGAGCAGTTCTTC.

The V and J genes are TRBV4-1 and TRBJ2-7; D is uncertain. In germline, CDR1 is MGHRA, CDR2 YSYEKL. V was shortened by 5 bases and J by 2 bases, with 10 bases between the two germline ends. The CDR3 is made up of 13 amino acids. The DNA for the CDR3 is TGCGCCAGCAGCTTGGACGGAACCTACGAGCAGTACTTC. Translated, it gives CASSLDGTYEQYF.

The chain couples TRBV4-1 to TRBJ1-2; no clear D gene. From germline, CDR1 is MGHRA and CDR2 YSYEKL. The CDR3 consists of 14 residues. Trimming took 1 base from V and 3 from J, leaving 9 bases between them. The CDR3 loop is CASSQAIGHYGYTF. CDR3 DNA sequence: TGCGCCAGCAGCCAAGCGATCGGACACTATGGCTACACCTTC.